The 2 T cell receptor beta chains reported below all come from one sample, sequenced in a study of cytomegalovirus exposure and HLA in healthy donors. Primers included in the PCR were 60 Vbeta and 13 Jbeta primers. Some clones are missing from TCRdb's copy, which holds only in-frame ones; the method was immunoSEQ multiplex PCR. The sample yields more than 95,000 clones, roughly two thirds seen once. Sample: PBMCs. The receptor set was obtained from a man aged 25-40 years in good health and CMV-seronegative.

The chain recombines TRBV18 with TRBJ1-4; 8 bases line up with TRBD1. The CDR3 is 14 residues long. Trimming took 4 bases from V and 8 from J; bases not matched to a gene: 6. The germline V gene has CDR1 KGHSH and CDR2 LQKENI. The CDR3 loop reads CASSRQGAKEKLFF. DNA for the CDR3: TGTGCCAGCTCACGGCAGGGGGCCAAAGAAAAACTGTTTTTT.

The rearrangement links TRBV9 to TRBJ2-2, with D possibly being TRBD2 (7 bases). The CDR3 covers 19 residues. V was cut by 1 base and J by 0 bases, with 19 bases left in between. Per germline, CDR1 SGDLS and CDR2 YYNGEE. CDR3 sequence: CASSVLGGMAGANTGELFF. For the CDR3, the DNA is TGTGCCAGCAGCGTATTAGGGGGGATGGCGGGGGCGAACACCGGGGAGCTGTTTTTT.